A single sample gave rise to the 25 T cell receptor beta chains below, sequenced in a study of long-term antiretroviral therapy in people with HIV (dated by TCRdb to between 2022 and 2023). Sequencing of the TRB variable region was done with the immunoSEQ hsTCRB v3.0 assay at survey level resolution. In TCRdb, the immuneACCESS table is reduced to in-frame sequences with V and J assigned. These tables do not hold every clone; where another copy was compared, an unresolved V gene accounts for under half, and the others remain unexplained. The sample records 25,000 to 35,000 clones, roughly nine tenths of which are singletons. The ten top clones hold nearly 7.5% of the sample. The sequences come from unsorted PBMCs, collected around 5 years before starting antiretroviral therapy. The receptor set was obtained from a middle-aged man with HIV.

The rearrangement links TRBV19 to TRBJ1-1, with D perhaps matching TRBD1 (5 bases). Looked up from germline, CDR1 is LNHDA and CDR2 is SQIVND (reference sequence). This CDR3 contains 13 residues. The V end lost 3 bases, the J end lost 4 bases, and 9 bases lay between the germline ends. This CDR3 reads CASSIWGITEAFF. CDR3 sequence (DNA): TGTGCCAGTAGTATTTGGGGCATCACTGAAGCTTTCTTT.

CDR3 amino acids: CASSWTGFTVSTEAFF. For the CDR3, the DNA is TGCGCCAGCAGCTGGACAGGCTTTACAGTAAGCACTGAAGCTTTCTTT. The chain combines TRBV5-1 with TRBJ1-1, with 7 bases that match TRBD1. This CDR3 has 16 residues. Germline V CDR1 and CDR2: SGHRS, YFSETQ. The junction had 12 bases not matched to a gene; V was cut back by 3 bases and J by 4 bases.

DNA of the CDR3: TGTGCCAGCAGTACCTCGGACAGGGGATTCAATCAGCCCCAGCATTTT. It yields the protein CASSTSDRGFNQPQHF. The J gene is TRBJ1-5, the V gene TRBV28; 9 bases align to TRBD1. V shed 5 bases, J shed 3 bases, and the junction held 8 bases outside the gene matches. Germline loops: CDR1 MDHEN, CDR2 SYDVKM. The CDR3 has 16 residues.

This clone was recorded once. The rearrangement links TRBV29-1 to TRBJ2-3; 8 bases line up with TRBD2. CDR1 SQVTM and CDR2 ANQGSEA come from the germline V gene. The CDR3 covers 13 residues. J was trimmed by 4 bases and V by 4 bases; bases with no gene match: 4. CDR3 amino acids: CSVGLAGPDTQYF. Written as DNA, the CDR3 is TGCAGCGTTGGGTTAGCGGGGCCAGATACGCAGTATTTT.

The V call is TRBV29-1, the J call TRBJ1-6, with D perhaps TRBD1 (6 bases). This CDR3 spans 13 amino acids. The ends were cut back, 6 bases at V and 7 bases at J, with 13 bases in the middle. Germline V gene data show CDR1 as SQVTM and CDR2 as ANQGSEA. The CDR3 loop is CSVGEGVNSPLHF. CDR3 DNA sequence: TGCAGCGTCGGCGAGGGGGTAAATTCACCCCTCCACTTT. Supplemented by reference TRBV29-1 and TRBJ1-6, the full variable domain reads SAVISQKPSRDICQRGTSLTIQCQVDSQVTMMFWYRQQPGQSLTLIATANQGSEATYESGFVIDKFPISRPNLTFSTLTVSNMSPEDSSIYLCSVGEGVNSPLHFGNGTRLTVT.

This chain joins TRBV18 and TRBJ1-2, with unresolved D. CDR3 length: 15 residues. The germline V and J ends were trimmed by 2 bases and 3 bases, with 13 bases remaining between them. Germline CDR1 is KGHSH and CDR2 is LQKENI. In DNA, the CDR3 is TGTGCCAGCTCACCATGGCCGGGGTTCGACTATGGCTACACCTTC. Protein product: CASSPWPGFDYGYTF.

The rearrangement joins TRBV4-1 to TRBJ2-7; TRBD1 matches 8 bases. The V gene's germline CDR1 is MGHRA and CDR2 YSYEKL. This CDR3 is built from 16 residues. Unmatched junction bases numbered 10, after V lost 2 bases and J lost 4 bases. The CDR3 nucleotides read TGCGCCAGCAGCCAAAGCACCGGGACAGGCGGATACGAGCAGTACTTC. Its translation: CASSQSTGTGGYEQYF.

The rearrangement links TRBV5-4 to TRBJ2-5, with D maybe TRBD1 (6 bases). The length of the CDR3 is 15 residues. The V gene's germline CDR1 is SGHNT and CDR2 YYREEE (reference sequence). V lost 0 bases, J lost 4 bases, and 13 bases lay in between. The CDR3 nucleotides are TGTGCCAGCAGCTTGGCCCCCAGGGGTGGAGAGACCCAGTACTTC. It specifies CASSLAPRGGETQYF.

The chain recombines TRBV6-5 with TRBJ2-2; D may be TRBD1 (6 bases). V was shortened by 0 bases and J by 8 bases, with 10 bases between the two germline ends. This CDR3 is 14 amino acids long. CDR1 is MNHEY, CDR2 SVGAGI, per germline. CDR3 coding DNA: TGTGCCAGCAGTTACTCAGGGGGTTCTGGGGAGCTGTTTTTT. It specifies CASSYSGGSGELFF.

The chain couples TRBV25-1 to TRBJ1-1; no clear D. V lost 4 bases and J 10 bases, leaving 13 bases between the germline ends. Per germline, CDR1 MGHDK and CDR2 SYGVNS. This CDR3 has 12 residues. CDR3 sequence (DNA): TGTGCCAGCAGTGGCCCCGACAATCTAGCTTTCTTT. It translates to CASSGPDNLAFF. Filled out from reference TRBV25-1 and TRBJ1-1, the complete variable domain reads EADIYQTPRYLVIGTGKKITLECSQTMGHDKMYWYQQDPGMELHLIHYSYGVNSTEKGDLSSESTVSRIRTEHFPLTLESARPSHTSQYLCASSGPDNLAFFGQGTRLTVV.

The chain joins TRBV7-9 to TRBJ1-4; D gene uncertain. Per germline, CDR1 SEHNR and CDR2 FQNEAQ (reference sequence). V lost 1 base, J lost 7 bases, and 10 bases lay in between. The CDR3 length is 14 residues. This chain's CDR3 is CASSLEGRSEKLFF. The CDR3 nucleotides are TGTGCCAGCAGCTTAGAAGGGCGGAGTGAAAAACTGTTTTTT.

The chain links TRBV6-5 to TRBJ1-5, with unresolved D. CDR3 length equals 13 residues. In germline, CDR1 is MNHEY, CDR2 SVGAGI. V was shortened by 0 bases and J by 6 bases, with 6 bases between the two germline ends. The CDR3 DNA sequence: TGTGCCAGCAGTTACTCGTCCCTTCAGCCCCAGCATTTT. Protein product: CASSYSSLQPQHF.

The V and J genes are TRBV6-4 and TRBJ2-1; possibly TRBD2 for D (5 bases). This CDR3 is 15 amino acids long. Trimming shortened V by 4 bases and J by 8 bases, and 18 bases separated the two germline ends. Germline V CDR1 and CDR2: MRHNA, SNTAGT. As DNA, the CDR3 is TGTGCCAGCAGTGTTGAAGGGAGTTCCGGCCATGAGCAGTTCTTC. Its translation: CASSVEGSSGHEQFF.

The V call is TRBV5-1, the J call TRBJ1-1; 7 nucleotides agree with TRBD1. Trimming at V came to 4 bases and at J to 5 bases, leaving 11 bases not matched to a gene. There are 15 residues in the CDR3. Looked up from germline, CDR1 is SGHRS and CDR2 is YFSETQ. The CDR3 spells CASSPRQGMSTEAFF. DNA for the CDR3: TGCGCCAGCAGCCCCAGACAGGGTATGAGTACTGAAGCTTTCTTT.

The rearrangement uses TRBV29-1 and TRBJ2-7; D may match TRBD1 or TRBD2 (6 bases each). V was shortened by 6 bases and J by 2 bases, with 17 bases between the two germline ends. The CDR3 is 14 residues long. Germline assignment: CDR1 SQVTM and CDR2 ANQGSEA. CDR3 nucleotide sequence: TGCAGCGTCGGGGGCGCCGGAGTAACCTACGAGCAGTACTTC. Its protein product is CSVGGAGVTYEQYF.

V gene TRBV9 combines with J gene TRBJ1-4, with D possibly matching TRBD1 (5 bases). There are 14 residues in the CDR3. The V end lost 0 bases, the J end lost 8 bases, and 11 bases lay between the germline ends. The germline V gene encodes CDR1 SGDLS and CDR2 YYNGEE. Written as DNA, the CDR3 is TGTGCCAGCAGCGTAGGAGGGGCGGGGGAAAAACTGTTTTTT. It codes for CASSVGGAGEKLFF. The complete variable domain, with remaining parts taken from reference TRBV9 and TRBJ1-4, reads DSGVTQTPKHLITATGQRVTLRCSPRSGDLSVYWYQQSLDQGLQFLIQYYNGEERAKGNILERFSAQQFPDLHSELNLSSLELGDSALYFCASSVGGAGEKLFFGSGTQLSVL.

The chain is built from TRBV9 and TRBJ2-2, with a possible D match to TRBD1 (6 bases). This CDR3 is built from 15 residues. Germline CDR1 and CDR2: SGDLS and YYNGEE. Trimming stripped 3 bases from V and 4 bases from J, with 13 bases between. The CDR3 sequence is CASSAGTSGTGELFF. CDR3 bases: TGTGCCAGCAGCGCCGGGACATCGGGCACCGGGGAGCTGTTTTTT.

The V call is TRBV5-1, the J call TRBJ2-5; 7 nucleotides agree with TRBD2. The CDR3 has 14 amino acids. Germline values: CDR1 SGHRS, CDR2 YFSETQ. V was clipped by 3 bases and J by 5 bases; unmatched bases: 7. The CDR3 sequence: CASSSSGARETQYF. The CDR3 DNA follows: TGCGCCAGCAGCTCTAGCGGAGCAAGGGAGACCCAGTACTTC. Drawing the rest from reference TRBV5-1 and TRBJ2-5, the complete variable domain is KAGVTQTPRYLIKTRGQQVTLSCSPISGHRSVSWYQQTPGQGLQFLFEYFSETQRNKGNFPGRFSGRQFSNSRSEMNVSTLELGDSALYLCASSSSGARETQYFGPGTRLLVL.

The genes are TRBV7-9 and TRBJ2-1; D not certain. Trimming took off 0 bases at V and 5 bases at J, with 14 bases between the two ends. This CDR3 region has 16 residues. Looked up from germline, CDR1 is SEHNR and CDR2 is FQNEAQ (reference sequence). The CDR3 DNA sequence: TGTGCCAGCAGCTTAGCTTTGCCTCAGGTGAACAATGAGCAGTTCTTC. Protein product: CASSLALPQVNNEQFF.

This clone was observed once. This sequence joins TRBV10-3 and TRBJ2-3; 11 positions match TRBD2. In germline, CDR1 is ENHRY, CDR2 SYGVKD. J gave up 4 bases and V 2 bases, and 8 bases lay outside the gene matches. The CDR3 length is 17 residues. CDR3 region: CAISEDRGLAAADTQYF. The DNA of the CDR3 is TGTGCCATCAGTGAGGATAGGGGACTAGCGGCAGCAGATACGCAGTATTTT.

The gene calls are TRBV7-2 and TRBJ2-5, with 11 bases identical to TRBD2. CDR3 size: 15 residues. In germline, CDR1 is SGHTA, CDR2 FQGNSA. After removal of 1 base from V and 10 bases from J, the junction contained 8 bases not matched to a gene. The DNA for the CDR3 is TGTGCCAGCAGCTTAGAGCTAGCGGGGGGAGCGGGCCAGTACTTC. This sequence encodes CASSLELAGGAGQYF.

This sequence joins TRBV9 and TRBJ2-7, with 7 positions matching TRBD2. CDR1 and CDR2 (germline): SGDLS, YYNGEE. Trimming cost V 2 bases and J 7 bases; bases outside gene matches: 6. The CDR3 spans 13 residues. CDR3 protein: CASSVGGVGEQYF. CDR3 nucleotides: TGTGCCAGCAGCGTGGGGGGGGTGGGTGAGCAGTACTTC.

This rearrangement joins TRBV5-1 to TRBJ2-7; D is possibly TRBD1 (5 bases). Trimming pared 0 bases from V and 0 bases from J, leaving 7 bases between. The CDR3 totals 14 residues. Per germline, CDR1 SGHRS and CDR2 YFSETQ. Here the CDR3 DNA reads TGCGCCAGCAGCTTGGAGACAGTCTCCTACGAGCAGTACTTC. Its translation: CASSLETVSYEQYF.

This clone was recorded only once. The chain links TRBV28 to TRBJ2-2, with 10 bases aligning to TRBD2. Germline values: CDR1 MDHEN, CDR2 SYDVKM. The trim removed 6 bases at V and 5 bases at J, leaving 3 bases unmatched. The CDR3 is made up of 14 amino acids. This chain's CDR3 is CASRLSGGTGELFF. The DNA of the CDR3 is TGTGCCAGCAGGCTTAGCGGGGGGACCGGGGAGCTGTTTTTT.

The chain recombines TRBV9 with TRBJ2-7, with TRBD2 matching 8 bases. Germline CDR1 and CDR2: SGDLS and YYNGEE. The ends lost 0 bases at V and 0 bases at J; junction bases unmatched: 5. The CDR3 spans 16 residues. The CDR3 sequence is CASSVDVSGGSYEQYF. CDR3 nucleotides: TGTGCCAGCAGCGTAGACGTGAGCGGGGGCTCCTACGAGCAGTACTTC.